This T cell receptor (beta chain) was captured by sequencing in a study of T-cell reconstitution after alpha-beta-depleted transplantation in children. The sample holds a few counts of this clonotype. What it recognizes is unknown. CDR1 and CDR2 from the germline V gene are SGHRS and YFSETQ. Unmatched junction bases numbered 8, after V lost 4 bases and J lost 0 bases. The CDR3 covers 17 residues. Overall study findings and caveats: A year had passed since transplant, and T-cell counts and diversity by then came mostly from newly produced T cells. Some patients owed their high day-60 TCRbeta diversity to surviving recipient T cells and thymic progenitors. Several hundred graft clones that had expanded were reportedly the source of alpha-beta T cells about two months after transplant.

The TCRbeta library was prepared with unique molecular identifiers. Each CDR3 protein is one row after TCRdb ran MiXCR on the PCR reads. The sample lists 500,000 to 750,000 distinct CDR3 sequences, under 15% occurring once. This clonotype was obtained from a male patient aged 10 to 17 who had a stem cell transplant for acute myeloid leukemia, so the T cells may come from the graft donor. The material was PBMCs, mostly from graft donor cells, obtained 360 days after TCRalphabeta/CD19-depleted stem cell transplant. The gene calls are TRBV5-1 and TRBJ2-4, with 9 bases aligning to TRBD1. The CDR3 DNA follows: TGCGCCAGCAGCCCCCGACAGGGGGGTCTAGCCAAAAACATTCAGTACTTC. This gives the protein CASSPRQGGLAKNIQYF.